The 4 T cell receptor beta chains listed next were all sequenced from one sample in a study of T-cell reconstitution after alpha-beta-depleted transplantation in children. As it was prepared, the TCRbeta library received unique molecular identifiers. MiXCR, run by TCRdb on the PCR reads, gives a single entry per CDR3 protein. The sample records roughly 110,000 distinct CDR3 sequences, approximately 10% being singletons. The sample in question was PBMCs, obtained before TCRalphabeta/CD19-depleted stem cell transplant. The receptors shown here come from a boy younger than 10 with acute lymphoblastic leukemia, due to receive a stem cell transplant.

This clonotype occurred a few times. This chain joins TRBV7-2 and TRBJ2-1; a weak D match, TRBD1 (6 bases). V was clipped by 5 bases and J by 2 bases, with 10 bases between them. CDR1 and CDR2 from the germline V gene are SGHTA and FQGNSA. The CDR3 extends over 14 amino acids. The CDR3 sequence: CASSPRTAYNEQFF. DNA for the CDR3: TGTGCCAGCAGCCCCCGGACAGCCTACAATGAGCAGTTCTTC.

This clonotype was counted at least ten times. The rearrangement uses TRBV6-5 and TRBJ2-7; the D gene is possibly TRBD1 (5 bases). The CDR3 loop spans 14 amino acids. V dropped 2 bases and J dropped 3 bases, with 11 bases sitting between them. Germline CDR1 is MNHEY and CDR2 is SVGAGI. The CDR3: CASSYGAEYYEQYF. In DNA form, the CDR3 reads TGTGCCAGCAGTTACGGGGCAGAGTACTACGAGCAGTACTTC.

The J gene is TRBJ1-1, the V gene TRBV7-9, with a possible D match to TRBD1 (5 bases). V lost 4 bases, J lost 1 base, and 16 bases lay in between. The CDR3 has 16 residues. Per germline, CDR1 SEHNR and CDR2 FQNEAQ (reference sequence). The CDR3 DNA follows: TGTGCCAGCAGCTCCGGGGGGAGGCAGGGGAACACTGAAGCTTTCTTT. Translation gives CASSSGGRQGNTEAFF.

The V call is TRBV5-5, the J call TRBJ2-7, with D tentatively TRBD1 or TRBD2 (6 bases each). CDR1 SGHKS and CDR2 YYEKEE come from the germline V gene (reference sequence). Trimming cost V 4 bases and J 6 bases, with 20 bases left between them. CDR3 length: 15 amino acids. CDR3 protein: CASSPSEGVWGEQYF. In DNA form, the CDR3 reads TGTGCCAGCAGCCCTTCGGAGGGGGTCTGGGGCGAGCAGTACTTC.